The 10 T cell receptor beta chains given below trace back to one sample, sequenced in a study of T-cell reconstitution after alpha-beta-depleted transplantation in children. TCRbeta library preparation incorporated unique molecular identifiers. In TCRdb, the PCR reads were re-called with MiXCR into one record per CDR3 protein. The data contain around 200,000 distinct CDR3 sequences, about 9.5% of them seen just once; the ten biggest clones take up about 6.2%. The material was PBMCs from the stem cell graft donor, obtained from the stem cell graft. The receptor set was obtained from a human donor who donated a stem cell graft to a child with acute lymphoblastic leukemia.

This clonotype came up many times. V and J are TRBV11-2 and TRBJ1-5; D remains ambiguous. Germline-derived CDR1 and CDR2 are SGHAT and FQNNGV. The CDR3 contains 14 residues. V lost 5 bases, J lost 3 bases, and 11 bases lay in between. CDR3 sequence: CASSRGPINQPQHF. The CDR3 DNA reads as TGTGCCAGCAGCCGTGGACCGATCAATCAGCCCCAGCATTTT.

This clonotype showed up just a few times. The chain carries TRBV5-4 and TRBJ2-4; the D gene is possibly TRBD1 (5 bases). The V end was cut by 4 bases, the J end by 3 bases, with 11 bases between. This CDR3 contains 14 residues. Germline V gene lookup returns CDR1 SGHNT and CDR2 YYREEE (reference sequence). CDR3 amino acids: CASSQQGDKNIQYF. In nucleotides, the CDR3 is TGTGCCAGCAGCCAACAAGGGGACAAAAACATTCAGTACTTC.

The chain carries TRBV6-5 and TRBJ1-5; D gene unclear. The ends were cut back, 0 bases at V and 0 bases at J, with 6 bases in the middle. The germline V gene has CDR1 MNHEY and CDR2 SVGAGI. There are 15 residues in the CDR3. The CDR3 coding sequence is TGTGCCAGCAGTTACTCCGCCACTAGCAATCAGCCCCAGCATTTT. Translation: CASSYSATSNQPQHF.

J is TRBJ1-4 and V is TRBV5-1; D remains unclear. The V end lost 4 bases, the J end lost 3 bases, and 10 bases lay between the germline ends. Germline V gene lookup returns CDR1 SGHRS and CDR2 YFSETQ. The CDR3 runs 14 residues. CDR3 protein: CASSKETANEKLFF. Written as DNA, the CDR3 is TGCGCCAGCAGCAAAGAAACTGCTAATGAAAAACTGTTTTTT.

This clonotype occurred many times. The rearrangement uses TRBV11-2 and TRBJ1-1, with TRBD1 identical over 7 bases. The CDR3 is 12 residues long. Germline-derived CDR1 and CDR2 are SGHAT and FQNNGV. V gave up 1 base and J gave up 9 bases; unmatched junction bases: 2. DNA for the CDR3: TGTGCCAGCAGCTTAGGACAGGGTCAAGCTTTCTTT. It specifies CASSLGQGQAFF.

This clonotype was seen only a few times. The V gene is TRBV24-1, the J gene TRBJ1-5; possibly TRBD1 for D (6 bases). V was shortened by 5 bases and J by 3 bases, with 19 bases between the two germline ends. The CDR3 is 17 amino acids. Germline-derived CDR1 and CDR2 are KGHDR and SFDVKD. For the CDR3, the DNA is TGTGCCACCAGTGCGACGCGGCGGGACACTACCAATCAGCCCCAGCATTTT. Translation: CATSATRRDTTNQPQHF.

The chain couples TRBV27 to TRBJ2-3, with 15 bases fitting TRBD2. After removal of 7 bases from V and 1 base from J, the junction contained 9 bases not matched to a gene. The length of the CDR3 is 18 residues. Germline-derived CDR1 and CDR2 are MNHEY and SMNVEV (reference sequence). Here the CDR3 DNA reads TGTGCCAGCAAATCCGGACTAGCGGGGGGGTTTGGCACAGATACGCAGTATTTT. Translated, it gives CASKSGLAGGFGTDTQYF.

This clonotype has only a few counts. The chain is built from TRBV18 and TRBJ2-7; D not certain. CDR3 length: 16 residues. Germline assignment: CDR1 KGHSH and CDR2 LQKENI. Trimming left V 2 bases short and J 0 bases short, with 14 bases between. Written as DNA, the CDR3 is TGTGCCAGCTCACCATCTGGCATCCCGAGCTCCTACGAGCAGTACTTC. Protein product: CASSPSGIPSSYEQYF.

This clonotype was seen ten or more times. The chain links TRBV20-1 to TRBJ1-1, with TRBD1 as a possible D gene (5 bases). The CDR3 has 16 residues. The germline V gene encodes CDR1 DFQATT and CDR2 SNEGSKA (reference sequence). Trimming took 3 bases from V and 4 from J, leaving 21 bases between them. CDR3 in amino acids: CSARSLGSTEGTEAFF. The CDR3 DNA follows: TGCAGTGCTAGGAGCCTGGGGTCGACAGAAGGCACTGAAGCTTTCTTT.

This clonotype was seen repeatedly, ten times or more. The chain has TRBV3-1 and TRBJ2-3; 11 positions agree with TRBD2. Trimming removed 4 bases from V and 2 bases from J; junction bases left unmatched: 17. CDR1 is LGHDT and CDR2 is YNNKEL in the germline V gene (reference sequence). There are 20 residues in the CDR3. CDR3 sequence (DNA): TGTGCCAGCAGCCCCCTACCAGGGATAGCGGGGGGGCCCTACACAGATACGCAGTATTTT. It specifies CASSPLPGIAGGPYTDTQYF.